In this sample, the clone carrying this T cell receptor (beta chain) turned up many times. The target antigen is unknown. This record comes from a study of T cell repertoires in cytomegalovirus infection. Across the study: In public TCR beta signatures, there were indications of both CMV infection and matching HLA type. Broader study findings: The ex vivo response was dominated by HLA-C-restricted CMV-specific TCR beta clonotypes. Individuals carrying CMV plus the relevant HLA were identified by cumulative frequency of public TCR beta families.

From the reads, TCRdb called clonotypes with MiXCR, one entry per CDR3 protein. The sample carries about 240,000 distinct CDR3 sequences, roughly 6.5% recorded once. V was pared by 5 bases and J by 7 bases, with 9 bases between. Germline V gives CDR1 MGHRA, CDR2 YSYEKL. The CDR3 is 12 residues long. The clonotype was recovered from a human donor in good health (CMV status not recorded). Some clones in this sample may be carry-over from other donors' samples. The rearrangement joins TRBV4-1 to TRBJ1-3; D gene ambiguous. Specimen: PBMCs. The CDR3 sequence is CASSGRLNTIYF. In DNA form, the CDR3 reads TGCGCCAGCAGCGGTCGACTGAACACCATATATTTT.